This is a list of T cell receptor beta chains from one sample in a study of OX40 agonist ivuxolimab in advanced cancers. Assay: immunoSEQ multiplex PCR; the TCRdb copy retains only in-frame clones and omits some. The top ten hold under 10% of the sample, which has tens of thousands of clones, more than 90% seen once. The source material was CD4+ or CD8+ T cells sorted from blood, sampled in a trial of the OX40 agonist ivuxolimab. Every receptor here comes from an adult with an advanced solid tumor such as melanoma, head and neck, liver or kidney cancer. CDR3s include the opening cysteine and the closing phenylalanine or tryptophan. D genes are given only for firm matches. The size field is filled for only some rows; it gives once, few, many or a size class.

j_gene	v_gene	d_gene	abundance	CDR3aa	CDR3nt
TRBJ1-2	TRBV6-1	.	.	CASSEGYGYTF	TGTGCCAGCAGTGAGGGTTATGGCTACACCTTC
TRBJ2-3	TRBV7-2	TRBD2	.	CASSHPTSGDTDTQYF	TGTGCCAGCTCCCACCCGACTAGCGGAGACACAGATACGCAGTATTTT
TRBJ2-7	TRBV14	TRBD1	.	CASSHRDRGRPYEQYF	TGTGCCAGCAGCCACCGGGACAGGGGACGACCCTACGAGCAGTACTTC
TRBJ1-1	TRBV5-1	TRBD1	.	CASSWGGQANTEAFF	TGCGCCAGCAGCTGGGGAGGACAGGCGAACACTGAAGCTTTCTTT
TRBJ1-2	TRBV11-2	.	.	CASSLGGLVPYGYTF	TGTGCCAGCAGCTTAGGGGGACTCGTCCCATATGGCTACACCTTC
TRBJ2-7	TRBV7-9	.	few	CASSLDGPGEQYF	TGTGCCAGCAGCTTAGACGGTCCGGGAGAGCAGTACTTC
TRBJ1-3	TRBV5-1	.	.	CASSFRPANGNTIYF	TGCGCCAGCAGCTTTCGACCTGCGAATGGAAACACCATATATTTT
TRBJ2-2	TRBV27	.	.	CASSLGGGLNTGELFF	TGTGCCAGCAGTTTGGGGGGGGGCTTGAACACCGGGGAGCTGTTTTTT
TRBJ2-2	TRBV27	TRBD2	.	CASSLWTSGSAGELFF	TGTGCCAGCAGTTTGTGGACTAGCGGGTCGGCCGGGGAGCTGTTTTTT
TRBJ1-5	TRBV6-6	.	.	CASSPDSSNQPQHF	TGTGCCAGCAGCCCGGACAGTAGCAATCAGCCCCAGCATTTT
TRBJ2-2	TRBV27	TRBD1	.	CASSLIPGTGGPVPWELFF	TGTGCCAGCAGTTTAATTCCCGGGACAGGGGGCCCTGTCCCGTGGGAGCTGTTTTTT
TRBJ1-6	TRBV9	TRBD1	.	CASSPSFLGTGGAGSPLHF	TGTGCCAGCAGTCCTTCGTTTTTAGGGACAGGGGGCGCGGGGTCACCCCTCCACTTT
TRBJ2-2	TRBV5-4	.	.	CASSLTENTGELFF	TGTGCCAGCAGCTTGACAGAGAACACCGGGGAGCTGTTTTTT
TRBJ2-2	TRBV9	TRBD2	.	CASSVDGGTGELFF	TGTGCCAGCAGCGTAGACGGGGGGACCGGGGAGCTGTTTTTT
TRBJ1-2	TRBV6-5	TRBD1	once	CASSYSGQGAIDGYTF	TGTGCCAGCAGTTACTCGGGACAGGGGGCAATCGATGGCTACACCTTC
TRBJ1-5	TRBV7-8	TRBD1	.	CASSSTGGGQPQHF	TGTGCCAGCAGCTCCACAGGGGGGGGCCAGCCCCAGCATTTT